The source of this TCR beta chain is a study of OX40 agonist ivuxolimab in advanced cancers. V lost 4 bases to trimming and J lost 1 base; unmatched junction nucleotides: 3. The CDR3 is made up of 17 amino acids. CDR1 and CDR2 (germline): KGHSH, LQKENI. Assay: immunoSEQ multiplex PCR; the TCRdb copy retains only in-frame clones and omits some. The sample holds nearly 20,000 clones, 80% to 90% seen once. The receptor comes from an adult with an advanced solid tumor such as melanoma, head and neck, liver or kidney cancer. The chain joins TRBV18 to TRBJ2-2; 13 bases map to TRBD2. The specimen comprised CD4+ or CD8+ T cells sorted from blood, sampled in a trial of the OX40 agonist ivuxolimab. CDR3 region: CASSRRLAGGNTGELFF. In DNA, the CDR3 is TGTGCCAGCTCACGAAGACTAGCGGGAGGGAACACCGGGGAGCTGTTTTTT.